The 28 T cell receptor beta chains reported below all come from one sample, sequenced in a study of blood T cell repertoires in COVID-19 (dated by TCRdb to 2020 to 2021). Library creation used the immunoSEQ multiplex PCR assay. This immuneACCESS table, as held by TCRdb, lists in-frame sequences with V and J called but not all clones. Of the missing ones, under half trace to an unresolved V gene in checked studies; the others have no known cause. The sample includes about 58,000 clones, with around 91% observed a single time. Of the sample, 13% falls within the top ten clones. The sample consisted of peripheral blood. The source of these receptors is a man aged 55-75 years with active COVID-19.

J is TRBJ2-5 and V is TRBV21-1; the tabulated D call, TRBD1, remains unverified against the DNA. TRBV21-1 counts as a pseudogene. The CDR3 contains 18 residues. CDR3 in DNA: TGTGCCAGCAGCAAATCAAACTTTCCGACAGGTGCAGAAGAGACCCAGTACTTC. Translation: CASSKSNFPTGAEETQYF.

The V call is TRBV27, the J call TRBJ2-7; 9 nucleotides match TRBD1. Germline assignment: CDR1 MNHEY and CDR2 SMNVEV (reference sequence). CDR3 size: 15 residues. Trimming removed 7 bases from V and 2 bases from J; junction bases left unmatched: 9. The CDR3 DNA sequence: TGTGCCAGCATGGGGGAATGGACAGGGGCCTACGAGCAGTACTTC. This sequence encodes CASMGEWTGAYEQYF.

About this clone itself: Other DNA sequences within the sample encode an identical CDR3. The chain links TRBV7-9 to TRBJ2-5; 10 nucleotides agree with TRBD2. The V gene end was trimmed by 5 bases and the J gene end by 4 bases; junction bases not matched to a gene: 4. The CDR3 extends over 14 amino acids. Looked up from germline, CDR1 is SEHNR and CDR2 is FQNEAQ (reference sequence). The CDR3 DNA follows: TGTGCCAGCAGCGCCAGCGGGGGGGGAGAGACCCAGTACTTC. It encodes CASSASGGGETQYF.

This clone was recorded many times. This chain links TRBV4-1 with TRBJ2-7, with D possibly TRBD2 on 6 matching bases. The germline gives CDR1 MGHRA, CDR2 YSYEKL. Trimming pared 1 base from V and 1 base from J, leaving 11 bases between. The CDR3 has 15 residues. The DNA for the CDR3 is TGCGCCAGCAGCCAAGGGGTGGAGGGATCCTACGAGCAGTACTTC. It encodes CASSQGVEGSYEQYF.

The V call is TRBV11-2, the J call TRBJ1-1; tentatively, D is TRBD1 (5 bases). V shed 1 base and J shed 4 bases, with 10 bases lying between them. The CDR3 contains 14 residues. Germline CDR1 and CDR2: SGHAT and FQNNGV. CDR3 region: CASSLGGGGTEAFF. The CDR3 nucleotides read TGTGCCAGCAGCTTAGGAGGCGGGGGCACTGAAGCTTTCTTT.

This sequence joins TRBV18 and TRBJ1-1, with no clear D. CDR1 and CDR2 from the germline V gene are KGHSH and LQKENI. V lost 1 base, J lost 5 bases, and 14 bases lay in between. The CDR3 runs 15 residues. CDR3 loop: CASSPRLEGGTEAFF. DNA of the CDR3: TGTGCCAGCTCACCACGGCTCGAGGGAGGGACTGAAGCTTTCTTT.

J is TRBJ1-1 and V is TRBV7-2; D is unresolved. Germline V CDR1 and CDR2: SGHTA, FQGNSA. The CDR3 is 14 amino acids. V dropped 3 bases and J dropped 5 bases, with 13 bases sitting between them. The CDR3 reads CASSLEGIRTEAFF. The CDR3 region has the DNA TGTGCCAGCAGCTTGGAGGGTATAAGGACTGAAGCTTTCTTT.

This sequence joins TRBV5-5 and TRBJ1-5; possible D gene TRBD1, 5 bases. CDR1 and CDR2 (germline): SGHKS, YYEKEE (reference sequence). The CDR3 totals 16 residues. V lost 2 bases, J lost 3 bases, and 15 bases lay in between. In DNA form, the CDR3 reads TGTGCCAGCAGCTTTGGTAGGACAATAGCCAATCAGCCCCAGCATTTT. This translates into CASSFGRTIANQPQHF.

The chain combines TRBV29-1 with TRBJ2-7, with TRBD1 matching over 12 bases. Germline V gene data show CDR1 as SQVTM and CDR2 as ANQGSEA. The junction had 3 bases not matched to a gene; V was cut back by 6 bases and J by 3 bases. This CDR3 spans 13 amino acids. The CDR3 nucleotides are TGCAGCGTCGGGACAGGGGGCATCTACGAGCAGTACTTC. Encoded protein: CSVGTGGIYEQYF.

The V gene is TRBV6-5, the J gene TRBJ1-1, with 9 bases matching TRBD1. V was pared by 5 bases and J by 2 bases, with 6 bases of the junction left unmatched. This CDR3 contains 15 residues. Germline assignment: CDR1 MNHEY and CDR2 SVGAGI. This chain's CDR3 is CASSLRTGENTEAFF. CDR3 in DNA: TGTGCCAGCAGTCTCCGGACAGGGGAAAACACTGAAGCTTTCTTT.

CDR3 sequence: CASSDQGGQPQHF. CDR3 bases: TGCGCCAGCAGTGATCAAGGGGGCCAGCCCCAGCATTTT. This chain joins TRBV10-2 and TRBJ1-5; 7 bases agree with TRBD1. Germline CDR1 and CDR2: WSHSY and SAAADI. CDR3 size: 13 residues. Trimming at V came to 3 bases and at J to 7 bases, leaving 3 bases not matched to a gene.

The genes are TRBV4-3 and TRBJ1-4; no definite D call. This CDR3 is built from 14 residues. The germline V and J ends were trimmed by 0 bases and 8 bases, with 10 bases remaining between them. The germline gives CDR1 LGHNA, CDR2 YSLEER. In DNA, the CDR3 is TGCGCCAGCAGCCAAGATTCAGGAGGGGAAAAACTGTTTTTT. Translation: CASSQDSGGEKLFF.

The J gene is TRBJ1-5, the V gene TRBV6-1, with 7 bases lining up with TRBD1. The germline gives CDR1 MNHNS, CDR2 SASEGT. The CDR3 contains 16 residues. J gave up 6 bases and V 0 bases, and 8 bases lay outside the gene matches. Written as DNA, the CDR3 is TGTGCCAGCAGTGAAGCGCAGGGGGGCCGGGTTCAGCCCCAGCATTTT. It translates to CASSEAQGGRVQPQHF.

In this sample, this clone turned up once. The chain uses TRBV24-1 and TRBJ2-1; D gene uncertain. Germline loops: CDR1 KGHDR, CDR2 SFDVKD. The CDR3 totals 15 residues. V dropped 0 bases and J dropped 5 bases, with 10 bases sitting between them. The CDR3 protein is CATSDLRAANNEQFF. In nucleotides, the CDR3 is TGTGCCACCAGTGATTTGCGCGCTGCAAACAATGAGCAGTTCTTC.

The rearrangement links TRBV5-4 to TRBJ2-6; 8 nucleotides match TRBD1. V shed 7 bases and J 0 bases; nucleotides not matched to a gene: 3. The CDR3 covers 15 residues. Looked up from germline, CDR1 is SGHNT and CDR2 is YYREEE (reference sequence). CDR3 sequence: CASGDRLSGANVLTF. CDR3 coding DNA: TGTGCCAGCGGGGACAGGCTCTCTGGGGCCAACGTCCTGACTTTC.

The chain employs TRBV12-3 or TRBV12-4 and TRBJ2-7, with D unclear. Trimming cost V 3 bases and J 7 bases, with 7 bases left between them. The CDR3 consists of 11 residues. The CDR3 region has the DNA TGTGCCAGCAGTTTTCGGTGGGAGCAGTACTTC. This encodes CASSFRWEQYF.

The CDR3 bases are TGTGCCTGGAGTATCGTCGGGACTAGATCTCGCCGCTACAATGAGCAGTTCTTC. This gives the protein CAWSIVGTRSRRYNEQFF. This chain joins TRBV30 and TRBJ2-1; TRBD2 aligns across 8 bases. CDR1 and CDR2 (germline): GTSNPN, SVGIG (reference sequence). The CDR3 loop spans 18 amino acids. The junction had 15 bases not matched to a gene; V was cut back by 2 bases and J by 3 bases.

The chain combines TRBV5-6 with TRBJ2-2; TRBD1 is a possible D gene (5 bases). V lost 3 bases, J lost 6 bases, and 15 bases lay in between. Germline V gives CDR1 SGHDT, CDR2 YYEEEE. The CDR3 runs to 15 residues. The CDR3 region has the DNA TGTGCCAGCAGCTCGATTCAGGGAATACCCGGGGAGCTGTTTTTT. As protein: CASSSIQGIPGELFF.

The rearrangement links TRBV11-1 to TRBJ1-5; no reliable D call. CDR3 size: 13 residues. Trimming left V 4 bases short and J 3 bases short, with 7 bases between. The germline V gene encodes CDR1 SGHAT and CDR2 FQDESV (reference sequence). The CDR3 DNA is TGTGCCAGCAGCTCCGGGGTCAATCAGCCCCAGCATTTT. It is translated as CASSSGVNQPQHF.

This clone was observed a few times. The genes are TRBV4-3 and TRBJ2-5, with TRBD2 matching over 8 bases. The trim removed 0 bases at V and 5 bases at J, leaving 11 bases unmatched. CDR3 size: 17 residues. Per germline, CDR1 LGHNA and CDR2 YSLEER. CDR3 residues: CASSQDYWREVPETQYF. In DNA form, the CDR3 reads TGCGCCAGCAGCCAAGATTATTGGCGGGAGGTGCCCGAGACCCAGTACTTC.

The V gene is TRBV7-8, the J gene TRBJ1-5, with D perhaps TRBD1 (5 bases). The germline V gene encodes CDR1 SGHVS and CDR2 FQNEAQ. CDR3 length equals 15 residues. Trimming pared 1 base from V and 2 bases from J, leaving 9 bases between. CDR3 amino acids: CASSLVGGGNQPQHF. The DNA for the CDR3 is TGTGCCAGCAGCTTAGTGGGAGGGGGCAATCAGCCCCAGCATTTT.

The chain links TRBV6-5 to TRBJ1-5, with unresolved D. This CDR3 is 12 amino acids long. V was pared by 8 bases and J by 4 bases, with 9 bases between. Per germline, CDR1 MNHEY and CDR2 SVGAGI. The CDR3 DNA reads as TGTGCCAGCGGGCTCTATAATCAGCCCCAGCATTTT. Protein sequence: CASGLYNQPQHF.

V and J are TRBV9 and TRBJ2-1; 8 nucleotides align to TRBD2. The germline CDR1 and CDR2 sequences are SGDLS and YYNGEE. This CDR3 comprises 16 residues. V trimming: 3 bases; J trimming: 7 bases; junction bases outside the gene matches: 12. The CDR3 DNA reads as TGTGCCAGCAGCGCCCATCTCGCGGGGGGCGGAAATGAGCAGTTCTTC. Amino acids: CASSAHLAGGGNEQFF.

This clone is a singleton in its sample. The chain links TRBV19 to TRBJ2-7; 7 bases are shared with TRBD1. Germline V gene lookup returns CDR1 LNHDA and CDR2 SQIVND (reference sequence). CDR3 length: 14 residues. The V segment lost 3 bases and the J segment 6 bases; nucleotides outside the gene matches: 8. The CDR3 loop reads CASSIFRGGLEQYF. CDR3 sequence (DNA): TGTGCCAGTAGTATCTTCCGAGGGGGCCTCGAGCAGTACTTC.

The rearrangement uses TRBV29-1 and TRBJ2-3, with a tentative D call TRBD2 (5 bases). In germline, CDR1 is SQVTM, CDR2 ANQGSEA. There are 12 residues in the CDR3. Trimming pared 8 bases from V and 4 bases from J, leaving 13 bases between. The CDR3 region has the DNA TGCAGCTTTAGGGAGAACGCAGATACGCAGTATTTT. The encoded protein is CSFRENADTQYF.

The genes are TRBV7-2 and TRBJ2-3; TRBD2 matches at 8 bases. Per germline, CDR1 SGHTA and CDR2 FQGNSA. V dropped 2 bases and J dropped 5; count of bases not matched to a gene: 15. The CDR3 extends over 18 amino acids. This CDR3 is CASSLSPAGVGRRDTQYF. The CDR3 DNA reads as TGTGCCAGCAGCTTAAGTCCAGCGGGAGTAGGTAGAAGAGATACGCAGTATTTT.

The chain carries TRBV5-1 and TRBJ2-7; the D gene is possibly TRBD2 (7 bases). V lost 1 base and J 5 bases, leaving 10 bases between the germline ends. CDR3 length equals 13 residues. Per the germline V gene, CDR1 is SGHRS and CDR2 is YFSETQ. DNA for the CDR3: TGCGCCAGCAGCTTGACAGGGAGGGACGAGCAGTACTTC. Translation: CASSLTGRDEQYF.

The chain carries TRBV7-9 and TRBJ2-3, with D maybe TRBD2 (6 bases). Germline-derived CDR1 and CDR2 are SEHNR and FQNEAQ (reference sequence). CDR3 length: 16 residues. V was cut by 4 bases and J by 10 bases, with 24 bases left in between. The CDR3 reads CASSSGTGTRPVAQYF. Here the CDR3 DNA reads TGTGCCAGCAGCTCGGGGACCGGGACTCGACCGGTTGCGCAGTATTTT.